This is a list of T cell receptor beta chains from one sample in a study of breast tumors, draining lymph nodes, adjacent tissues. TCRdb fed the multiplex PCR reads into MiXCR, producing one record per CDR3 protein. The sample contains around 130,000 distinct CDR3 sequences, roughly 21% of which appear only once. Sequencing used axillary lymph node tissue. The receptors were sampled from a female donor with breast cancer. Some clones in this sample may be carry-over from other donors' samples. Both conserved end residues are part of each CDR3. The D gene is left open where the match is weak. Rows give clone size only sometimes, using once, few, many, or a class for an expanded clone.

J: TRBJ1-1; D: TRBD1; size: -; V: TRBV6-6; DNA: TGTGCCAGCAGTCTCGGACAGGGAGGGGCTGAAGCTTTCTTT; CDR3: CASSLGQGGAEAFF
J: TRBJ1-4; D: -; size: many; V: TRBV5-8; DNA: TGTGCCAGCAGCTTGTCGGGGAGTAATGAAAAACTGTTTTTT; CDR3: CASSLSGSNEKLFF
J: TRBJ1-5; D: -; size: many; V: TRBV29-1; DNA: TGCAGCGTTGCGGACGTTAGCAATCAGCCCCAGCATTTT; CDR3: CSVADVSNQPQHF
J: TRBJ2-1; D: TRBD2; size: many; V: TRBV5-1; DNA: TGCGCCAGCAGCATGAGGACTAGCGGGAGTACGGATGAGCAGTTCTTC; CDR3: CASSMRTSGSTDEQFF
J: TRBJ2-4; D: -; size: -; V: TRBV19; DNA: TGTGCCAGTAGTATCTCCCGGCAGGGCAAAAACATTCAGTACTTC; CDR3: CASSISRQGKNIQYF
J: TRBJ2-5; D: TRBD2; size: many; V: TRBV15; DNA: TGTGCCACCAGCAGAGATCTAGCGGAAGAGACCCAGTACTTC; CDR3: CATSRDLAEETQYF
J: TRBJ1-6; D: -; size: many; V: TRBV4-2; DNA: TGTGCCAGCAGATCAGGACAGATCGATAATTCACCCCTCCACTTT; CDR3: CASRSGQIDNSPLHF
J: TRBJ2-7; D: -; size: medium-sized; V: TRBV27; DNA: TGTGCCAGCAGTTTAACCACGAATTCCTACGAGCAGTACTTC; CDR3: CASSLTTNSYEQYF
J: TRBJ1-2; D: -; size: few; V: TRBV3-1; DNA: TGTGCCGGCAGCCAAGAAGTCTACAGCTATGGCTACACCTTC; CDR3: CAGSQEVYSYGYTF
J: TRBJ2-5; D: -; size: -; V: TRBV20-1; DNA: TGCAGTGCTAGAAATGAGGTCAGGGAGCTCCAAGAGACCCAGTACTTC; CDR3: CSARNEVRELQETQYF
J: TRBJ1-4; D: -; size: many; V: TRBV20-1; DNA: TGCAGTGCTAGAATAATTAATCCGGGGTATGAAAAACTGTTTTTT; CDR3: CSARIINPGYEKLFF
J: TRBJ1-5; D: -; size: many; V: TRBV6-1; DNA: TGTGCCAGCAGGAGAGCAGGGGATCAGCCCCAGCATTTT; CDR3: CASRRAGDQPQHF
J: TRBJ2-3; D: -; size: many; V: TRBV9; DNA: TGTGCCAGCAGCGATCGGGACGCTCCCACAGATACGCAGTATTTT; CDR3: CASSDRDAPTDTQYF
J: TRBJ1-6; D: -; size: many; V: TRBV20-1; DNA: TGCAGTGTGACCCAGAAAGGGGTTTCTGGATTGGGGTCACCCCTCCACTTT; CDR3: CSVTQKGVSGLGSPLHF
J: TRBJ2-3; D: -; size: many; V: TRBV9; DNA: TGTGCCAGCAGCGCCTTCGAGGGATCTCAGGGATGGGAGAAGGGAGATACGCAGTATTTT; CDR3: CASSAFEGSQGWEKGDTQYF
J: TRBJ2-2; D: -; size: many; V: TRBV6-5; DNA: TGTGCCAGCAGAACCCGGACGGCAGGGGTCACCGGGGAGCTGTTTTTT; CDR3: CASRTRTAGVTGELFF
J: TRBJ2-6; D: TRBD1; size: -; V: TRBV18; DNA: TGTGCCAGCTCACCATGGACAGGGGACGCTGGGGCCAACGCCCTGACTTTC; CDR3: CASSPWTGDAGANALTF
J: TRBJ1-3; D: -; size: many; V: TRBV5-1; DNA: TGCGCCAGCAGCGCGAACGCGCGGGGAAACACCATATATTTT; CDR3: CASSANARGNTIYF
J: TRBJ1-5; D: -; size: -; V: TRBV20-1; DNA: TGCAGTGCTGGAACCCCAGGAGGGGTTGTTCAGCCCCAGCATTTT; CDR3: CSAGTPGGVVQPQHF
J: TRBJ2-5; D: TRBD2; size: many; V: TRBV5-1; DNA: TGCGCCAGCGGAGACGGGACTAGAACATCTGGGGAGACCCAGTACTTC; CDR3: CASGDGTRTSGETQYF
J: TRBJ2-5; D: TRBD1; size: many; V: TRBV7-8; DNA: TGTGCCAGCAGCTTAGTTGGCAGGGGGCCGTGGGAGACCCAGTACTTC; CDR3: CASSLVGRGPWETQYF
J: TRBJ2-1; D: -; size: many; V: TRBV5-1; DNA: TGCGCCAGCAGGCAGAGAAGCTACAATGAGCAGTTCTTC; CDR3: CASRQRSYNEQFF